One and the same sample provided the 7 T cell receptor beta chains below, sequenced in a study of response to subunit inactivated influenza vaccine. TCRdb processed the RT-PCR reads anew with MiXCR; each CDR3 protein has one entry. The repertoire consists of hundreds of thousands of distinct CDR3 sequences, with less than 8% occurring once and the leading ten covering about an eighth. The source was PBMCs from blood, collected less than 30 months after vaccination. These receptors originate from a man aged 45 to 70 who received an inactivated influenza vaccine.

A few counts support this clonotype. J is TRBJ2-1 and V is TRBV21-1; the D call of TRBD1 is as the table states it, not checked on the DNA. TRBV21-1 represents a pseudogene. The CDR3 extends over 13 amino acids. In nucleotides, the CDR3 is TGTGCCAGCAGCAAAGTGACCGGGTCGGCGCAGTTCTTC. This gives the protein CASSKVTGSAQFF.

The V and J genes are TRBV6-2 or TRBV6-3 and TRBJ1-1, with D possibly TRBD1 on 5 matching bases. Germline CDR1 MNHEY, CDR2 SVGEGT. V lost 4 bases to trimming and J lost 4 bases, with 19 bases between them. The CDR3 consists of 16 residues. The CDR3 bases are TGTGCCAGCAGTTCTGGGACCTGGGGTGTTGGCACTGAAGCTTTCTTT. Translation gives CASSSGTWGVGTEAFF.

This clonotype occurred a few times. The chain recombines TRBV2 with TRBJ1-5, with 12 bases that match TRBD1. CDR1 is SNHLY and CDR2 is FYNNEI in the germline V gene. The length of the CDR3 is 18 residues. After removal of 3 bases from V and 6 bases from J, the junction contained 12 bases not matched to a gene. The chain's CDR3 is CASSEGTGGPETGQPQHF. Here the CDR3 DNA reads TGTGCCAGCAGTGAGGGGACAGGGGGCCCCGAAACCGGTCAGCCCCAGCATTTT.

The table lists this clonotype with a few counts. The gene calls are TRBV20-1 and TRBJ2-7; 9 nucleotides align to TRBD1. The CDR3 has 15 residues. Per germline, CDR1 DFQATT and CDR2 SNEGSKA (reference sequence). V trimming: 0 bases; J trimming: 3 bases; junction bases outside the gene matches: 6. DNA for the CDR3: TGCAGTGCTAGAGATGGGGACAGGGAACTCTACGAGCAGTACTTC. This encodes CSARDGDRELYEQYF.

The sample holds a few counts of this clonotype. V usage is TRBV14 and J usage is TRBJ2-7, with D hard to call. The germline V and J ends were trimmed by 2 bases and 0 bases, with 14 bases remaining between them. The CDR3 has 16 amino acids. Germline values: CDR1 SGHDN, CDR2 FVKESK. In nucleotides, the CDR3 is TGTGCCAGCAGCCAAACGGTTGGGCCTCTCTCCTACGAGCAGTACTTC. Its protein product is CASSQTVGPLSYEQYF.

The table lists this clonotype with many counts. This chain links TRBV10-3 with TRBJ1-2; TRBD1 aligns across 10 bases. With V trimmed by 7 bases and J by 5 bases, 13 bases remained unmatched. CDR1 and CDR2 (germline): ENHRY, SYGVKD. The CDR3 is 16 amino acids. CDR3 loop: CAITTGQGVNGYGYTF. In DNA form, the CDR3 reads TGTGCCATCACCACCGGACAGGGGGTGAATGGATATGGCTACACCTTC.

There are a few counts of this clonotype. V usage is TRBV20-1 and J usage is TRBJ2-7; D remains ambiguous. The CDR3 has 11 amino acids. Trimming removed 4 bases from V and 4 bases from J, with 8 bases in between. Germline CDR1 reads DFQATT; CDR2 reads SNEGSKA (reference sequence). CDR3 amino acids: CSATDPYEQYF. CDR3 nucleotides: TGCAGTGCTACGGATCCTTACGAGCAGTACTTC.